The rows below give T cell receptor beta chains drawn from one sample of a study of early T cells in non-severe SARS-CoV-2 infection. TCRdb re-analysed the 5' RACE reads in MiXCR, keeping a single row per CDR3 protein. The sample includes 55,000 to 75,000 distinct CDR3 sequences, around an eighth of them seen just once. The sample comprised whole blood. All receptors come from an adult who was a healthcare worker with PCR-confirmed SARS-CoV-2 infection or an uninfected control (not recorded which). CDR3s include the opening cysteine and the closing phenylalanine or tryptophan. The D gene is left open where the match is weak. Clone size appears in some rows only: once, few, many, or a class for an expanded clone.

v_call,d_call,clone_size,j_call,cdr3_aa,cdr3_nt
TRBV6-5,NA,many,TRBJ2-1,CASSYSSTTVYNEQFF,TGTGCCAGCAGTTACTCGAGTACTACAGTCTACAATGAGCAGTTCTTC
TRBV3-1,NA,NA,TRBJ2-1,CASTRGGRDSYNEQFF,TGTGCCAGCACCCGAGGTGGCAGGGACTCCTACAATGAGCAGTTCTTC
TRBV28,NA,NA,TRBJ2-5,CATQGNQETQYF,TGTGCGACGCAGGGGAATCAGGAGACCCAGTACTTC
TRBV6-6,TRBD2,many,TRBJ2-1,CASSPLLAGAHYEQFF,TGTGCCAGCAGTCCCCTTTTAGCGGGGGCCCACTATGAGCAGTTCTTC
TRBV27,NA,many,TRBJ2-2,CASSPSIVGELFF,TGTGCCAGCAGCCCGAGTATCGTCGGGGAGCTGTTTTTT
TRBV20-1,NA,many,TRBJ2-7,CSAREEKPQRFPYEQYF,TGCAGTGCTAGAGAAGAGAAACCCCAGCGGTTCCCCTACGAGCAGTACTTC
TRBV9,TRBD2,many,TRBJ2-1,CASGGSMYNEQFF,TGTGCCAGCGGCGGGAGTATGTACAATGAGCAGTTCTTC
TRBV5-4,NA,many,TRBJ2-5,CASSLGLGQTRETQYF,TGTGCCAGCAGCTTGGGGTTGGGGCAGACCAGGGAGACCCAGTACTTC
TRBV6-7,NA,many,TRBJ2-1,CANELREYGEQFF,TGTGCCAACGAACTTCGGGAGTACGGTGAGCAGTTCTTC
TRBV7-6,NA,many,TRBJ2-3,CASSFGQSTDTQYF,TGTGCCAGCAGCTTTGGGCAGAGCACAGATACGCAGTATTTT
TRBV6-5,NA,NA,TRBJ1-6,CASSYSRNPRSLHF,TGTGCCAGCAGTTACTCAAGGAATCCTCGATCTCTCCACTTT
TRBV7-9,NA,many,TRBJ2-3,CASSLSGDTQYF,TGTGCCAGCAGCTTATCGGGAGATACGCAGTATTTT
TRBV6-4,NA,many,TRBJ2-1,CASSDGGDYNEQFF,TGTGCCAGCAGTGACGGTGGGGACTACAATGAGCAGTTCTTC
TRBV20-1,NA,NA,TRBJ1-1,CSARVGNTMNTEAFF,TGCAGTGCTAGAGTGGGGAACACAATGAACACTGAAGCTTTCTTT
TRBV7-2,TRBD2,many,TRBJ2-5,CASSPQVTSEETQYF,TGTGCCAGCAGCCCGCAGGTCACTAGCGAAGAGACCCAGTACTTC
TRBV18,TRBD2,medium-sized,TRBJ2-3,CASSPQSGLATDTQYF,TGTGCCAGCTCACCTCAATCGGGACTAGCAACAGATACGCAGTATTTT
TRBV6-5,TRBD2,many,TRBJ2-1,CASTPGVGRVYNEQFF,TGTGCCAGCACCCCGGGAGTCGGGAGGGTATACAATGAGCAGTTCTTC
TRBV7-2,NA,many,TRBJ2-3,CASSLVGTDTQYF,TGTGCCAGCAGCTTAGTAGGCACAGATACGCAGTATTTT
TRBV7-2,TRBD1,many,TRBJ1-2,CASSLVIGQGARGYTF,TGTGCCAGCAGCTTAGTGATCGGGCAGGGGGCGCGGGGCTACACCTTC
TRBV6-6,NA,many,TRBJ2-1,CASSSFEGYEQFF,TGTGCCAGCAGTTCATTTGAGGGGTATGAGCAGTTCTTC
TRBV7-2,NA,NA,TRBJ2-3,CASSLGQAAEYF,TGTGCCAGCAGCTTAGGGCAGGCCGCTGAGTATTTT
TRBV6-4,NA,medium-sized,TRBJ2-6,CASSETSSGANVLTF,TGTGCCAGCAGTGAAACCAGCTCTGGGGCCAACGTCCTGACTTTC
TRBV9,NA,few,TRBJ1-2,CASSVEDYGYTF,TGTGCCAGCAGCGTAGAGGACTATGGCTACACCTTC